This T cell receptor beta chain originates from a study of human T cells and chemical hapten exposure. In the study overall: The variation in per-sample TCR yields arose mainly from small differences in pooled library volumes.

The library attached unique molecular identifiers to individual cDNA molecules. Methods used by the authors: The median was roughly 91,000 TCRs per sample, ranging roughly 23,224 to 690,600. TCRdb called the 5' RACE reads again in MiXCR, with one record for every CDR3 protein. These V and J calls derive from TCRdb rather than the authors' analysis. The sample shows about 81,000 distinct CDR3 sequences, about 16% of them seen only once. Per germline, CDR1 MNHEY and CDR2 SMNVEV (reference sequence). The CDR3 covers 13 residues. Trimming took off 2 bases at V and 1 base at J, with 5 bases between the two ends. Overall study results and limits: The number of TCRs above 1 in 1000 frequency did not change after DPC sensitization.

Extraction of total RNA was performed on unfractionated whole blood. For this clonotype: The antigen is not known.

This clonotype was sampled from a female donor in good health. The gene calls are TRBV27 and TRBJ1-1; no reliable D call. CDR3 sequence reads: CASSLTRNTEAFF. As DNA, the CDR3 is TGTGCCAGCAGTTTAACAAGGAACACTGAAGCTTTCTTT.